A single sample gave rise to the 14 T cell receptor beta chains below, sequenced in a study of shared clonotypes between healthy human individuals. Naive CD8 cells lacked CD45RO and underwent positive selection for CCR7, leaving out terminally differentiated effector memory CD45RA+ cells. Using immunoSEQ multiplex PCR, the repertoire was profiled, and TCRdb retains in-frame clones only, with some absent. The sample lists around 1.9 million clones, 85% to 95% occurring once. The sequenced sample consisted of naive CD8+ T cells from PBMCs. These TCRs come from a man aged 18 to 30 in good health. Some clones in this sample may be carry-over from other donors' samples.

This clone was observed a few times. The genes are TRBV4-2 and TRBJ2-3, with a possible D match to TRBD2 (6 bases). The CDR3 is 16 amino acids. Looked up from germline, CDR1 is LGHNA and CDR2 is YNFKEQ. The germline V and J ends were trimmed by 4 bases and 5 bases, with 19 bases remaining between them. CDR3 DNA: TGTGCCAGCAGCCCTCGTCTAGCGAGGGACGTAGATACGCAGTATTTT. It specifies CASSPRLARDVDTQYF.

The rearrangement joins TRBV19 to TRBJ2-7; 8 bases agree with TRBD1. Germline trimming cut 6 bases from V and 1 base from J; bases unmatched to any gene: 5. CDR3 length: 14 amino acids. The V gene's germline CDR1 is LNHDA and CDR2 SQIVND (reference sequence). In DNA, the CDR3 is TGTGCCAGTAGGGTCGGACAGGGATCCTACGAGCAGTACTTC. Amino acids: CASRVGQGSYEQYF. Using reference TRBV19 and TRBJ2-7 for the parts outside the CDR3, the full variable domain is DGGITQSPKYLFRKEGQNVTLSCEQNLNHDAMYWYRQDPGQGLRLIYYSQIVNDFQKGDIAEGYSVSREKKESFPLTVTSAQKNPTAFYLCASRVGQGSYEQYFGPGTRLTVT.

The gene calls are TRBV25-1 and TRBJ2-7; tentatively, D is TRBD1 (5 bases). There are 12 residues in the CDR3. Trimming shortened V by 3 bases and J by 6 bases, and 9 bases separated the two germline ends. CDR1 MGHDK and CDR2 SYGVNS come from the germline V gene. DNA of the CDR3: TGTGCCAGCAGTGACAGGGCACGCGAGCAGTACTTC. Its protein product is CASSDRAREQYF.

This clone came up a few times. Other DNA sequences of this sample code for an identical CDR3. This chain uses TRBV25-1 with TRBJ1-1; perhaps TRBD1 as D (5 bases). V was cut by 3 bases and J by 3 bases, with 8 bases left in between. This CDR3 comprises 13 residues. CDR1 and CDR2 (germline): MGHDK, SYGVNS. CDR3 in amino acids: CASSERGYTEAFF. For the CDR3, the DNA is TGTGCCAGCAGTGAGAGGGGTTACACTGAAGCTTTCTTT. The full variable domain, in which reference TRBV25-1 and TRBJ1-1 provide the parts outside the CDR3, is EADIYQTPRYLVIGTGKKITLECSQTMGHDKMYWYQQDPGMELHLIHYSYGVNSTEKGDLSSESTVSRIRTEHFPLTLESARPSHTSQYLCASSERGYTEAFFGQGTRLTVV.

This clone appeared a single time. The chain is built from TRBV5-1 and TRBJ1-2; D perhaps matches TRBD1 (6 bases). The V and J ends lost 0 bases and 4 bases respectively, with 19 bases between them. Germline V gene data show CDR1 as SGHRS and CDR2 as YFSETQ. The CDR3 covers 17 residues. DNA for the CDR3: TGCGCCAGCAGCTTGGAAGTTGGCCACAGGGAGCTCTATGGCTACACCTTC. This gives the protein CASSLEVGHRELYGYTF.

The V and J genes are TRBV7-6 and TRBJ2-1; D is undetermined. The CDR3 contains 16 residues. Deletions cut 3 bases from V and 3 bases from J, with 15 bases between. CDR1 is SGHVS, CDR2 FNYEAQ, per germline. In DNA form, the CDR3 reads TGTGCCAGCAGCTTCTTAGTCGCGAAAGACTACAATGAGCAGTTCTTC. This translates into CASSFLVAKDYNEQFF.

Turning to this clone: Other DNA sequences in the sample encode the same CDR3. The CDR3 bases are TGTGCCAGCAGTTTAGGCGGGAGCCCAGATACGCAGTATTTT. Translated: CASSLGGSPDTQYF. The J gene is TRBJ2-3, the V gene TRBV27; TRBD2 agrees at 7 bases. Germline V CDR1 and CDR2: MNHEY, SMNVEV (reference sequence). CDR3 length equals 14 residues. Trimming took 2 bases from V and 4 from J; bases not matched to a gene: 3.

The CDR3 region is CASSRTTGPAEAFF. The CDR3 DNA reads as TGTGCCAGCAGCCGCACGACAGGGCCAGCTGAAGCTTTCTTT. This chain uses TRBV7-6 with TRBJ1-1; TRBD1 aligns across 7 bases. V lost 5 bases, J lost 6 bases, and 9 bases stayed unmatched. The CDR3 is 14 residues long. Germline CDR1 is SGHVS and CDR2 is FNYEAQ.

For the CDR3, the DNA is TGTGCCAGCAGGACCGGGACTAGCGGGTACTCCTACGAGCAGTACTTC. Its protein product is CASRTGTSGYSYEQYF. The chain carries TRBV27 and TRBJ2-7; 12 bases are a match to TRBD2. CDR1 MNHEY and CDR2 SMNVEV come from the germline V gene (reference sequence). With 6 bases clipped from V and 0 bases from J, the junction kept 6 bases outside the gene matches. This CDR3 spans 16 amino acids.

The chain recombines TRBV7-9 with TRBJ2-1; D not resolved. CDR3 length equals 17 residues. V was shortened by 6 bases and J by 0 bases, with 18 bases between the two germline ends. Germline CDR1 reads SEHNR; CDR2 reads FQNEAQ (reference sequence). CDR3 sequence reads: CASSHGPAPHSYNEQFF. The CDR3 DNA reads TGTGCCAGCAGTCACGGGCCCGCTCCCCACTCCTACAATGAGCAGTTCTTC.

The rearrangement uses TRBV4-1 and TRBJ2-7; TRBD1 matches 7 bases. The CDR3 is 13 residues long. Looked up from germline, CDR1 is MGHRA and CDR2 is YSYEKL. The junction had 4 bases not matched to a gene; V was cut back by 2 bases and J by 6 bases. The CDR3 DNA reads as TGCGCCAGCAGCCAACTCGACAGGGTCGAGCAGTACTTC. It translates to CASSQLDRVEQYF.

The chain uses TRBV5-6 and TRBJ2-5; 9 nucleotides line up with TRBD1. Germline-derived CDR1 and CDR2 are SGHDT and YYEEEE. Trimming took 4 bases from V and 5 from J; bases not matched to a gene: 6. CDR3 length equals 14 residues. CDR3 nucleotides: TGTGCCAGCAGCGTGGACAGGGGATGGGAGACCCAGTACTTC. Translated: CASSVDRGWETQYF.

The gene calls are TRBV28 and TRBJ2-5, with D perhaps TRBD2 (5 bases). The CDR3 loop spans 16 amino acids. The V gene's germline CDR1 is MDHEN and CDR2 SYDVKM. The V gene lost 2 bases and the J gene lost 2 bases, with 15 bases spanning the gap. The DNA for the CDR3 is TGTGCCAGCAGTTTAAGGAGGACCTTAAGACAAGAGACCCAGTACTTC. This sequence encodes CASSLRRTLRQETQYF.

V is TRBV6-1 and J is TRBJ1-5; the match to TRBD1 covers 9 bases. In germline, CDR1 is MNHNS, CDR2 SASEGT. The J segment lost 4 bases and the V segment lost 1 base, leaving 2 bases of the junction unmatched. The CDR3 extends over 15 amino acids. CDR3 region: CASSEVGQGNQPQHF. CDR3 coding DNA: TGTGCCAGCAGTGAAGTAGGACAGGGGAATCAGCCCCAGCATTTT.